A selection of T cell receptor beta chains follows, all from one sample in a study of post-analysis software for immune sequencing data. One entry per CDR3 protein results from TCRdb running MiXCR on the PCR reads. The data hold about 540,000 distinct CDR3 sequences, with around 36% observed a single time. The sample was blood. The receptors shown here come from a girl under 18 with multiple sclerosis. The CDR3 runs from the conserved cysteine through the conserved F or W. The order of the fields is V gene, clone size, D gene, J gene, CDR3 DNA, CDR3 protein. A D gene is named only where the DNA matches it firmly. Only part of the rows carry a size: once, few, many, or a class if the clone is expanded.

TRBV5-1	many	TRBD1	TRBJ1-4	TGCGCCAGCGGAGAGACAGGGGGCGTTAATGAAAAACTGTTTTTT	CASGETGGVNEKLFF
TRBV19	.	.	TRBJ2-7	TGTGCCAGTAGTACAACCCTTGGAGATTACGAGCAGTACTTC	CASSTTLGDYEQYF
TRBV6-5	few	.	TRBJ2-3	TGTGCCAGCAGCAGGGGTCCTACGCAGTATTTT	CASSRGPTQYF
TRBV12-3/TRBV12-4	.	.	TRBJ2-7	TGTGCCAGCAGTCCCCGGGGGGCCTACGAGCGGTACTTC	CASSPRGAYERYF
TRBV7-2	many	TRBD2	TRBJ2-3	TGTGCCAGCAGTCCGGGACTAGCGCGGGATACGCAGTATTTT	CASSPGLARDTQYF
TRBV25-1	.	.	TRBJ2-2	TGTGCCAGCAGTGAATACGGGCCCACCGGGGAGCTGTTTTTT	CASSEYGPTGELFF
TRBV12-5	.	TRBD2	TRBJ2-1	TGTGCTAGTGGTTTGGAAGGGACTACAAATGAGCAGTTCTTC	CASGLEGTTNEQFF
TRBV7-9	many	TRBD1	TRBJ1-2	TGTGCCAGCAGCTTAGCGTCAGGGGGCAGTTATGGCTACACCTTC	CASSLASGGSYGYTF
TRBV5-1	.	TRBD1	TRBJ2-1	TGCGCCAGCAGCCTAGATCCTGGACAGGGCCTTTACAATGAGCAGTTCTTC	CASSLDPGQGLYNEQFF
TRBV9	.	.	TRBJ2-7	TGTGCCAGCAGCGCCCCCGGGACTTCCTACGAGCAGTACTTC	CASSAPGTSYEQYF
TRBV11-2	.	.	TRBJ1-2	TGTGCCAGCAGCTCGAAGGCGCTCTATGGCTACACCTTC	CASSSKALYGYTF
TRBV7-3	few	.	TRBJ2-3	TGTGCCAGCAGCTTATATAGCGATGGTACGCAGTATTTT	CASSLYSDGTQYF
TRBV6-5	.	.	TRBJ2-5	TGTGCCCGCAGTCCCCGGAACAGTCTGCCATACAATGAGCAGTACTTC	CARSPRNSLPYNEQYF
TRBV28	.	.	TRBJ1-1	TGTGCCAGCAGTTTCTACAACTTGGACACTGAAGCTTTCTTT	CASSFYNLDTEAFF
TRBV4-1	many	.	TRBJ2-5	TGCGCCAGCAGCCAAGAAGGCCAAGAGACCCAGTACTTC	CASSQEGQETQYF
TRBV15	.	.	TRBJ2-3	TGTGCCACCAGCAGACGGAGCTCCCCAGATACGCAGTATTTT	CATSRRSSPDTQYF
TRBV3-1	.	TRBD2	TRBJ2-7	TGTGCCAGCAGCCAGAGAAGCGGGGGCAATTTGGGCGAGCAGTACTTC	CASSQRSGGNLGEQYF
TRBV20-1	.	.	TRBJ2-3	TGCAGTGCTAGAGAGGCAGGGCAGGGCCCAGATACGCAGTATTTT	CSAREAGQGPDTQYF
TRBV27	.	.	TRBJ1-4	TGTGCCAGCATGCCTTGGGGCCAAGGTCGACCTGAAAAACTGTTTTTT	CASMPWGQGRPEKLFF
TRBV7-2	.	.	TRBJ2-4	TGTGCCAGCAGCTTAGGAGGCGGGGCTCCTACTTCTCAGTACTTC	CASSLGGGAPTSQYF
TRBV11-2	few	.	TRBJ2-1	TGTGCCAGCAGCTTAGAGGTGGGAAGCTCCTACAATGAGCAGTTCTTC	CASSLEVGSSYNEQFF
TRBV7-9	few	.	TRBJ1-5	TGTGCCAGCAGCTTCGACAGCTTTGATCAGCCCCAGCATTTT	CASSFDSFDQPQHF
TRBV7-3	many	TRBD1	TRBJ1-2	TGTGCCAGCAGCTTAAGACAGGGAGGTGGCTACACCTTC	CASSLRQGGGYTF
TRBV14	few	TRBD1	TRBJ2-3	TGTGCCAGCAGCCAAGGTCGGCGGGACAGGGGGTACACAGATACGCAGTATTTT	CASSQGRRDRGYTDTQYF